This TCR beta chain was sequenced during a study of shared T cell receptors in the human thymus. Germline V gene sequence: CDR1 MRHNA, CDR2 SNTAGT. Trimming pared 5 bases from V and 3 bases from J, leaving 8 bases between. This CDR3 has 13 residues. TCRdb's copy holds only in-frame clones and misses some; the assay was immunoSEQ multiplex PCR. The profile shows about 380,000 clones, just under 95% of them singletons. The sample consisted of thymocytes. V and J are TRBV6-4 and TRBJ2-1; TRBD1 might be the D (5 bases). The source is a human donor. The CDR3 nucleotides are TGTGCCAGCAGTCCAGGGATCTACAATGAGCAGTTCTTC. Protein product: CASSPGIYNEQFF.